The T cell receptor (beta chain) under discussion was sequenced for a study of CDR3 diversity in severe acne. Germline V gene lookup returns CDR1 SGHTA and CDR2 FQGTGA. There are 14 residues in the CDR3. A single record per CDR3 protein comes from TCRdb applying MiXCR to the PCR reads. The sample has more than 70,000 distinct CDR3 sequences, around 50% seen once; the top ten hold 11%. Source material: blood. The origin of this receptor is a male donor with severe acne vulgaris. The rearrangement uses TRBV7-3 and TRBJ2-5, with D possibly being TRBD1 (6 bases). The DNA end is more similar to TRBJ2-7, so the J call may be wrong. The DNA of the CDR3 is TGTGCCAGCAGCGCAGGACAGAGTACCTACGAGCAGTACTTC. It codes for CASSAGQSTYEQYF.